These 22 T cell receptor beta chains originate from one sample sequenced in a study of shared clonotypes between healthy human individuals. Assay: immunoSEQ multiplex PCR; the TCRdb copy retains only in-frame clones and omits some. The sample has under 2.5 million clones, approximately 90% seen once. The material sequenced was naive CD4+ T cells from PBMCs. Subset of the sample: CD45RA+ positively selected. The receptors were sampled from a man aged 18 to 30 in good health. Some clones in this sample may be carry-over from other donors' samples.

CDR3 protein: CASSQRTGNEAFF. The CDR3 coding sequence is TGTGCCAGCAGCCAGCGGACAGGGAATGAAGCTTTCTTT. The chain recombines TRBV5-6 with TRBJ1-1; 8 positions match TRBD1. The V gene's germline CDR1 is SGHDT and CDR2 YYEEEE. The CDR3 extends over 13 amino acids. The V and J ends lost 4 bases and 7 bases, in that order; junction bases with no gene match: 6.

The chain employs TRBV6-5 and TRBJ2-1; D is perhaps TRBD1 (6 bases). CDR3 length: 15 amino acids. The ends were cut back, 2 bases at V and 8 bases at J, with 16 bases in the middle. Germline V gene data show CDR1 as MNHEY and CDR2 as SVGAGI. This CDR3 reads CASSYTQRDIYEQFF. The CDR3 nucleotides read TGTGCCAGCAGTTACACCCAACGGGACATATATGAGCAGTTCTTC.

The rearrangement links TRBV7-9 to TRBJ2-1, with D possibly being TRBD2 (6 bases). V was pared by 4 bases and J by 4 bases, with 17 bases between. The CDR3 is 16 residues long. Germline V gives CDR1 SEHNR, CDR2 FQNEAQ (reference sequence). The CDR3 sequence is CASSSPRVAEYNEQFF. Written as DNA, the CDR3 is TGTGCCAGCAGCTCCCCCCGCGTAGCGGAATACAATGAGCAGTTCTTC.

This chain joins TRBV5-8 and TRBJ2-2, with 11 bases matching TRBD1. The CDR3 covers 17 residues. Germline V gene data show CDR1 as SGHTS and CDR2 as YDEGEE. Losses at the gene ends were 3 bases for V and 4 bases for J; bases not matched to a gene: 8. This CDR3 reads CASSWGDRGLITGELFF. The CDR3 DNA follows: TGTGCCAGCAGCTGGGGGGACAGGGGGTTGATCACCGGGGAGCTGTTTTTT.

Comments on this clone: This same CDR3 is encoded by further DNA sequences in the sample. In nucleotides, the CDR3 is TGTGCCAGCTCACCCGCTAGCGCCTCTAGCACAGATACGCAGTATTTT. Protein sequence: CASSPASASSTDTQYF. The V gene is TRBV18, the J gene TRBJ2-3; TRBD2 might be the D (6 bases). The germline V gene encodes CDR1 KGHSH and CDR2 LQKENI. V was trimmed by 3 bases and J by 0 bases, leaving 13 bases between them. The CDR3 consists of 16 residues. Combining the CDR3 with reference TRBV18 and TRBJ2-3 gives the whole variable domain NAGVMQNPRHLVRRRGQEARLRCSPMKGHSHVYWYRQLPEEGLKFMVYLQKENIIDESGMPKERFSAEFPKEGPSILRIQQVVRGDSAAYFCASSPASASSTDTQYFGPGTRLTVL.

The chain has TRBV28 and TRBJ2-1; possible D gene TRBD2, 6 bases. Per germline, CDR1 MDHEN and CDR2 SYDVKM. The CDR3 runs 16 residues. V shed 5 bases and J shed 4 bases, with 18 bases lying between them. Written as DNA, the CDR3 is TGTGCCAGCAGTATTGGGGGGACCACCCCATACAATGAGCAGTTCTTC. This sequence encodes CASSIGGTTPYNEQFF.

Worth noting for this clone: Other DNA sequences in this sample translate to the same CDR3. The chain uses TRBV7-3 and TRBJ2-3, with 7 bases lining up with TRBD1. The CDR3 loop spans 14 amino acids. Unmatched junction bases numbered 2, after V lost 5 bases and J lost 0 bases. CDR1 and CDR2 (germline): SGHTA, FQGTGA. CDR3 in amino acids: CASSPGQSTDTQYF. In nucleotides, the CDR3 is TGTGCCAGCAGCCCGGGACAGAGCACAGATACGCAGTATTTT.

The J gene is TRBJ2-7, the V gene TRBV9; 7 bases agree with TRBD2. There are 15 residues in the CDR3. CDR1 and CDR2 (germline): SGDLS, YYNGEE. The trim removed 2 bases at V and 0 bases at J, leaving 5 bases unmatched. Here the CDR3 DNA reads TGTGCCAGCAGCGTTCAAGCGGGGACCTCCTACGAGCAGTACTTC. As protein: CASSVQAGTSYEQYF.

The V gene is TRBV27, the J gene TRBJ2-3; D not resolved. The CDR3 loop spans 11 amino acids. V lost 5 bases and J 6 bases, leaving 6 bases between the germline ends. Looked up from germline, CDR1 is MNHEY and CDR2 is SMNVEV (reference sequence). DNA of the CDR3: TGTGCCAGCAGTAACTGGGATACGCAGTATTTT. This codes for CASSNWDTQYF.

The gene calls are TRBV7-3 and TRBJ2-6, with D perhaps matching TRBD1 or TRBD2 (6 bases each). Trimming shortened V by 3 bases and J by 0 bases, and 9 bases separated the two germline ends. In germline, CDR1 is SGHTA, CDR2 FQGTGA. CDR3 size: 16 residues. The CDR3 DNA reads TGTGCCAGCAGCTTTGGGGGGCTCTCTGGGGCCAACGTCCTGACTTTC. It encodes CASSFGGLSGANVLTF.

The chain couples TRBV23-1 to TRBJ2-1; no clear D gene. TRBV23-1 qualifies as an ORF whose function is uncertain. Trimming removed 0 bases at V and 0 bases at J, with 18 bases between. The CDR3 is 19 amino acids. Here the CDR3 DNA reads TGCGCCAGCAGTCAATCCTTGGCGGTTCGACCCAGCTCCTACAATGAGCAGTTCTTC. This sequence encodes CASSQSLAVRPSSYNEQFF.

To note about this clone: The identical CDR3 is also encoded by other nucleotide sequences in the sample. The CDR3 loop reads CSVERVMNTEAFF. The DNA of the CDR3 is TGCAGCGTTGAACGGGTCATGAACACTGAAGCTTTCTTT. The chain carries TRBV29-1 and TRBJ1-1; D gene uncertain. V lost 2 bases and J 0 bases, leaving 7 bases between the germline ends. Germline V gives CDR1 SQVTM, CDR2 ANQGSEA. CDR3 length: 13 amino acids.

This clone has only one observation. This CDR3 is also generated by other DNA sequences in the sample. The rearrangement uses TRBV9 and TRBJ2-1, with 8 bases matching TRBD2. This CDR3 comprises 15 residues. Germline V lookup: CDR1 SGDLS, CDR2 YYNGEE. With 3 bases clipped from V and 1 base from J, the junction kept 3 bases outside the gene matches. The CDR3 bases are TGTGCCAGCAGCGCCCGGGAGGGGTCCTACAATGAGCAGTTCTTC. Protein: CASSAREGSYNEQFF.

The genes are TRBV18 and TRBJ1-5; a weak D match, TRBD1 (6 bases). The CDR3 runs to 16 residues. Germline CDR1 is KGHSH and CDR2 is LQKENI. Trimming cost V 8 bases and J 1 base, with 18 bases left between them. CDR3 nucleotide sequence: TGTGCCAGCGGAGGGGGTATTGATAGGAGCAATCAGCCCCAGCATTTT. As protein: CASGGGIDRSNQPQHF.

There are a few counts of this clone. CDR3 residues: CASSRDTPAFF. The CDR3 nucleotides read TGTGCCAGCAGCCGGGACACCCCGGCTTTCTTT. The V gene is TRBV2, the J gene TRBJ1-1, with D maybe TRBD1 (6 bases). The germline CDR1 and CDR2 sequences are SNHLY and FYNNEI. The ends were cut back, 6 bases at V and 11 bases at J, with 13 bases in the middle. The CDR3 consists of 11 residues.

Details on this clone: Other DNA sequences in the sample encode the same CDR3. The J gene is TRBJ2-7, the V gene TRBV28, with D possibly being TRBD2 (6 bases). CDR3 length: 12 amino acids. V lost 4 bases and J lost 4, with 8 bases in between. The germline V gene has CDR1 MDHEN and CDR2 SYDVKM. CDR3 bases: TGTGCCAGCAGTTCGGGACTTTACGAGCAGTACTTC. It is translated as CASSSGLYEQYF. The full variable domain, completed using reference TRBV28 and TRBJ2-7, is DVKVTQSSRYLVKRTGEKVFLECVQDMDHENMFWYRQDPGLGLRLIYFSYDVKMKEKGDIPEGYSVSREKKERFSLILESASTNQTSMYLCASSSGLYEQYFGPGTRLTVT.

V and J are TRBV27 and TRBJ2-5; no definite D call. Trimming stripped 3 bases from V and 2 bases from J, with 10 bases between. Per the germline V gene, CDR1 is MNHEY and CDR2 is SMNVEV (reference sequence). There are 14 residues in the CDR3. The CDR3 reads CASSFWAHQETQYF. Written as DNA, the CDR3 is TGTGCCAGCAGTTTCTGGGCGCATCAAGAGACCCAGTACTTC.

The chain couples TRBV6-4 to TRBJ2-3; weak D call: TRBD2 (5 bases). V was shortened by 6 bases and J by 2 bases, with 9 bases between the two germline ends. The CDR3 runs 13 residues. CDR1 MRHNA and CDR2 SNTAGT come from the germline V gene. The CDR3 region is CASSSGDTDTQYF. The CDR3 DNA reads as TGTGCCAGCAGCTCCGGGGACACAGATACGCAGTATTTT.

A few counts support this clone. This sequence joins TRBV5-4 and TRBJ1-1; 9 bases line up with TRBD1. This CDR3 contains 15 residues. With V trimmed by 3 bases and J by 3 bases, 6 bases remained unmatched. From germline, CDR1 is SGHNT and CDR2 YYREEE (reference sequence). The CDR3 region has the DNA TGTGCCAGCAGCTCGATGGACAGGGGTTACACTGAAGCTTTCTTT. Amino acid sequence: CASSSMDRGYTEAFF.

Here the CDR3 reads CASSEGGDTEAFF. The CDR3 DNA follows: TGTGCCAGCTCAGAAGGAGGCGACACTGAAGCTTTCTTT. This chain links TRBV18 with TRBJ1-1; no firm D call. V was cut by 5 bases and J by 3 bases, with 10 bases left in between. Germline V gives CDR1 KGHSH, CDR2 LQKENI. This CDR3 has 13 residues.

The genes are TRBV7-3 and TRBJ2-3; TRBD2 matches 9 bases. The junction had 5 bases not matched to a gene; V was cut back by 1 base and J by 3 bases. Germline CDR1 reads SGHTA; CDR2 reads FQGTGA. The CDR3 runs 16 residues. CDR3 in DNA: TGTGCCAGCAGCTTAATGGCTCTAGCGGGAACAGATACGCAGTATTTT. Its protein is CASSLMALAGTDTQYF.

This rearrangement joins TRBV5-1 to TRBJ2-5; the match to TRBD1 covers 10 bases. Unmatched junction bases numbered 4, after V lost 4 bases and J lost 1 base. In germline, CDR1 is SGHRS, CDR2 YFSETQ. The CDR3 has 15 amino acids. This CDR3 reads CASSPGQGTQETQYF. The CDR3 DNA is TGCGCCAGCAGCCCGGGACAGGGGACCCAAGAGACCCAGTACTTC.